A selection of T cell receptor beta chains follows, all from one sample in a study of T cell responses to AZD1222 COVID-19 vaccine. Some clones are missing from TCRdb's copy, which holds only in-frame ones; the method was immunoSEQ multiplex PCR. The sample yields some 130,000 clones, under 90% seen once. The sequencing here drew on peripheral blood, taken on day 0 of AZD1222 vaccination. The receptor source for this set is an adult in good health. CDR3s include the opening cysteine and the closing phenylalanine or tryptophan. D genes are given only for firm matches. A clone size is listed for some rows: how often the clone was seen (once, few, many), or a class if it is expanded.

D gene: NA; V gene: TRBV4-3; clone size: NA; J gene: TRBJ1-1; CDR3 DNA: TGCGCCAGCAGCCAAGAGTCCGCAGGGACCGATGGGGCTTTCTTT; CDR3 protein: CASSQESAGTDGAFF
D gene: TRBD1; V gene: TRBV2; clone size: NA; J gene: TRBJ1-6; CDR3 DNA: TGTGCCAGCAGCCTGGGACAGGGGTATAATTCACCCCTCCACTTT; CDR3 protein: CASSLGQGYNSPLHF
D gene: NA; V gene: TRBV20-1; clone size: NA; J gene: TRBJ1-1; CDR3 DNA: TGCAGTGCTAGAGTAGGGCCTGAAGCTTTCTTT; CDR3 protein: CSARVGPEAFF
D gene: TRBD2; V gene: TRBV5-1; clone size: NA; J gene: TRBJ2-7; CDR3 DNA: TGCGCCAGCAGCTTGGGTGTACGGGTAGGGGAGGGCGAGCAGTACTTC; CDR3 protein: CASSLGVRVGEGEQYF
D gene: TRBD1; V gene: TRBV3-1/TRBV3-2; clone size: NA; J gene: TRBJ2-3; CDR3 DNA: TGTGCCAGCAGCCCCGGGACAGATCGCACAGATACGCAGTATTTT; CDR3 protein: CASSPGTDRTDTQYF
D gene: NA; V gene: TRBV27; clone size: NA; J gene: TRBJ1-2; CDR3 DNA: TGTGCCAGCTCCCCGGGGGGCGTCAATGGCTACACCTTC; CDR3 protein: CASSPGGVNGYTF
D gene: NA; V gene: TRBV5-6; clone size: NA; J gene: TRBJ2-2; CDR3 DNA: TGTGCCAGCAGCTCCTTCAGGGGTTCGGGGTATGACACCGGGGAGCTGTTTTTT; CDR3 protein: CASSSFRGSGYDTGELFF
D gene: NA; V gene: TRBV5-6; clone size: NA; J gene: TRBJ2-1; CDR3 DNA: TGTGCCAGCAGCTTGGTATCCCGGGACTTCGGGAATGAGCAGTTCTTC; CDR3 protein: CASSLVSRDFGNEQFF
D gene: NA; V gene: TRBV5-4; clone size: NA; J gene: TRBJ1-3; CDR3 DNA: TGTGCCAGCAGCTTTCCCGGGGACACCACCATATATTTT; CDR3 protein: CASSFPGDTTIYF
D gene: NA; V gene: TRBV11-2; clone size: NA; J gene: TRBJ1-2; CDR3 DNA: TGTGCCAGCAGCCGAACTGAGACAATTTATGGCTACACCTTC; CDR3 protein: CASSRTETIYGYTF
D gene: TRBD1; V gene: TRBV6-1; clone size: NA; J gene: TRBJ1-6; CDR3 DNA: TGTGCCAGCAGTGAAAGGACAGGCTGGAATTCACCCCTCCACTTT; CDR3 protein: CASSERTGWNSPLHF
D gene: TRBD1; V gene: TRBV6-1; clone size: NA; J gene: TRBJ1-5; CDR3 DNA: TGTGCCAGCAATTCCGACAGGGCATCTCAGCCCCAGCATTTT; CDR3 protein: CASNSDRASQPQHF
D gene: TRBD1; V gene: TRBV6-4; clone size: once; J gene: TRBJ1-6; CDR3 DNA: TGTGCCAGCAGTGTGAGAACAGGGGCCTCACCCCTCCACTTT; CDR3 protein: CASSVRTGASPLHF